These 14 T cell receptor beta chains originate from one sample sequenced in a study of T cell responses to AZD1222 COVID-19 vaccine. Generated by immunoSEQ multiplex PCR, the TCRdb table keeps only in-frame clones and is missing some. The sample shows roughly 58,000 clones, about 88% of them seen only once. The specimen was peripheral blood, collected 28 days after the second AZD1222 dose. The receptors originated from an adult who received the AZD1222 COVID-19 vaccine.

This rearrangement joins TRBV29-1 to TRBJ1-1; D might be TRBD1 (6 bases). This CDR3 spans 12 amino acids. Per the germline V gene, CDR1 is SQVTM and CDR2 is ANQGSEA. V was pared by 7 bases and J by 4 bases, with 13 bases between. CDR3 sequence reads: CSAEQGVTEAFF. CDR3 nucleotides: TGCAGCGCAGAACAGGGTGTCACTGAAGCTTTCTTT.

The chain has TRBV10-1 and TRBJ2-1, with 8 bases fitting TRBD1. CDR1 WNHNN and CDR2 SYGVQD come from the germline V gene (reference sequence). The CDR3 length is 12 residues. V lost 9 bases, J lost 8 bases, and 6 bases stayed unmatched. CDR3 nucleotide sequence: TGCGCCAGTCCCGACAGGGGCGATGAGCAGTTCTTC. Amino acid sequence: CASPDRGDEQFF.

The CDR3 nucleotides are TGCGCCAGCAGTGAGGCGTCCCGGACAGGCCCAATGAACACCGGGGAGCTGTTTTTT. Translation: CASSEASRTGPMNTGELFF. The chain recombines TRBV10-1 with TRBJ2-2, with 7 nucleotides matching TRBD1. Trimming at V came to 2 bases and at J to 1 base, leaving 13 bases not matched to a gene. The germline V gene has CDR1 WNHNN and CDR2 SYGVQD (reference sequence). The CDR3 covers 19 residues.

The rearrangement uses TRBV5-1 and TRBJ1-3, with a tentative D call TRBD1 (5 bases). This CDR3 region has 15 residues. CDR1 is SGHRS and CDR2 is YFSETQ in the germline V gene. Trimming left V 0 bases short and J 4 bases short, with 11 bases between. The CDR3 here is CASSLGQILGNTIYF. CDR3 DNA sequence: TGCGCCAGCAGCTTGGGACAGATCTTAGGAAACACCATATATTTT. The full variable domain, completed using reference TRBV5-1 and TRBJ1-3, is KAGVTQTPRYLIKTRGQQVTLSCSPISGHRSVSWYQQTPGQGLQFLFEYFSETQRNKGNFPGRFSGRQFSNSRSEMNVSTLELGDSALYLCASSLGQILGNTIYFGEGSWLTVV.

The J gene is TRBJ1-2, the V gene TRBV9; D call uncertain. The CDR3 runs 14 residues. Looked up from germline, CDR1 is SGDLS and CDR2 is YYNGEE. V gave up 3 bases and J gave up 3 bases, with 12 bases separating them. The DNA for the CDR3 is TGTGCCAGCAGCGCCAGCGGGCAGGACTATGGCTACACCTTC. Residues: CASSASGQDYGYTF.

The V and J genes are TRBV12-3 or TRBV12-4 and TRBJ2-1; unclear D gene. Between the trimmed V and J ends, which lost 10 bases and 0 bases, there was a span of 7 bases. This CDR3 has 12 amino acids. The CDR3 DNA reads TGTGCCACCGGGCGCTCCTACAATGAGCAGTTCTTC. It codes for CATGRSYNEQFF.

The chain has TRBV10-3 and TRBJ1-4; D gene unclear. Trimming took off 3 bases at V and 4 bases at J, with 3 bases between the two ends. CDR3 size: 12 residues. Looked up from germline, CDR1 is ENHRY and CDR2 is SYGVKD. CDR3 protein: CAISDINEKLFF. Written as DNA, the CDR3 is TGTGCCATCAGTGATATTAATGAAAAACTGTTTTTT.

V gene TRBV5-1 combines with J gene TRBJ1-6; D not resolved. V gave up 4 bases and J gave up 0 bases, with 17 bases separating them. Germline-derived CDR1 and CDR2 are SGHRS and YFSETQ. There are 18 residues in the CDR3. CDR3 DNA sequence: TGCGCCAGCAGCCCTATGACCTCGGGGTACTCCTATAATTCACCCCTCCACTTT. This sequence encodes CASSPMTSGYSYNSPLHF. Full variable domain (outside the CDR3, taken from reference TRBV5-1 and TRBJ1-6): KAGVTQTPRYLIKTRGQQVTLSCSPISGHRSVSWYQQTPGQGLQFLFEYFSETQRNKGNFPGRFSGRQFSNSRSEMNVSTLELGDSALYLCASSPMTSGYSYNSPLHFGNGTRLTVT.

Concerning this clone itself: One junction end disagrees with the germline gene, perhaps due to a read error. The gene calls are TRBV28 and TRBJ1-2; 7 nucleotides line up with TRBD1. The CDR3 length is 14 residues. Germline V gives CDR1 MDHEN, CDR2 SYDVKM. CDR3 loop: CVSRPGTDGYGYTF. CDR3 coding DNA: TGTGTCAGCAGACCCGGGACAGATGGCTATGGCTACACCTTC.

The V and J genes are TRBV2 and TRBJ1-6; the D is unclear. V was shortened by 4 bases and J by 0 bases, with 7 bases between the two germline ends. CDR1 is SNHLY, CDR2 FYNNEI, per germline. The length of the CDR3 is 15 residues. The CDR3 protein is CASSGGSSYNSPLHF. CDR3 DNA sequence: TGTGCCAGCAGTGGGGGATCCTCCTATAATTCACCCCTCCACTTT.

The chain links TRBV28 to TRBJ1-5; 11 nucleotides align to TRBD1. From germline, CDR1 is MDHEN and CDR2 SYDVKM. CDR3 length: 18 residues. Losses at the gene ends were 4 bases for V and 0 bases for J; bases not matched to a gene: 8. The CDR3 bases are TGTGCCAGCAGTTCATCCGGGACAGGGGGATATAGCAATCAGCCCCAGCATTTT. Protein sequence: CASSSSGTGGYSNQPQHF.

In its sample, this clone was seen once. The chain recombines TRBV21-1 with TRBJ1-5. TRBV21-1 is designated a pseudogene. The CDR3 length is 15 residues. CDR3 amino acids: CASSKPLRGHQPQHF. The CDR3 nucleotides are TGTGCCAGCAGCAAACCTCTCCGGGGACATCAGCCCCAGCATTTT.

The CDR3 DNA reads as TGTGCCAGCAGCTTAGATCCTGGAAACTATGGCTACACCTTC. Its translation is CASSLDPGNYGYTF. The rearrangement links TRBV11-1 to TRBJ1-2; D call uncertain. The ends were cut back, 1 base at V and 2 bases at J, with 8 bases in the middle. In germline, CDR1 is SGHAT, CDR2 FQDESV (reference sequence). This CDR3 comprises 14 residues.

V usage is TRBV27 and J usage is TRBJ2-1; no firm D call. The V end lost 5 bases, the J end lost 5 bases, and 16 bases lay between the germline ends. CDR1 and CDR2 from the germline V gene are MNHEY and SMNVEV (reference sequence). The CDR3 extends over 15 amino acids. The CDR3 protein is CASSADTSPNNEQFF. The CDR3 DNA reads TGTGCCAGCAGTGCCGACACCAGCCCCAACAATGAGCAGTTCTTC.